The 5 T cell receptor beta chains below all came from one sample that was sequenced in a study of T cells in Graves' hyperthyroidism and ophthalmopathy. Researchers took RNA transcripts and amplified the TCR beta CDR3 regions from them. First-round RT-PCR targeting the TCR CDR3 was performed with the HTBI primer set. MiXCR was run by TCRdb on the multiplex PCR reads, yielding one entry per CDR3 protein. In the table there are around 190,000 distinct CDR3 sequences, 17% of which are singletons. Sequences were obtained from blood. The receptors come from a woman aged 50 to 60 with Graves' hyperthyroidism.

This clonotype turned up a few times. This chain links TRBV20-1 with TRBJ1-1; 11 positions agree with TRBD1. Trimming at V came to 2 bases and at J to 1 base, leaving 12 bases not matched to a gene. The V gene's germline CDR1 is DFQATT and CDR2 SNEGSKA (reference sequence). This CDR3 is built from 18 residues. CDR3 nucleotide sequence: TGCAGTGCTAGATTAAGTCGGACAGGGGGCTTAAGGAACACTGAAGCTTTCTTT. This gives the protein CSARLSRTGGLRNTEAFF.

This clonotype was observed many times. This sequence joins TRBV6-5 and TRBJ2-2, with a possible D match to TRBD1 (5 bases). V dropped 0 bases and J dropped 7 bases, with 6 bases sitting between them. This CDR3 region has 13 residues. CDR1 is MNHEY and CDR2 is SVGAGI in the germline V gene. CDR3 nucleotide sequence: TGTGCCAGCAGTTACTCCAGGGTCGGGGAGCTGTTTTTT. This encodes CASSYSRVGELFF.

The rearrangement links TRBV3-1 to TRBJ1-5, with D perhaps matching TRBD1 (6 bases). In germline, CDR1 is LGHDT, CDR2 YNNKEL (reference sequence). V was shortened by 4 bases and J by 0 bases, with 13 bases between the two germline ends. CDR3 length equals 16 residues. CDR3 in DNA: TGTGCCAGCAGCCTACAGGGACTAGATAGCAATCAGCCCCAGCATTTT. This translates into CASSLQGLDSNQPQHF.

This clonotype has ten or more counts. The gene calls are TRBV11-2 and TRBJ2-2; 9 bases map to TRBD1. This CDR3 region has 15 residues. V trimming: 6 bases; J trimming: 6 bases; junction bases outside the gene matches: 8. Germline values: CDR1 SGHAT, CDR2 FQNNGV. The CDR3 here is CASRRPGQGSGELFF. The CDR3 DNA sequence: TGTGCCAGCAGGCGTCCGGGACAGGGCTCCGGGGAGCTGTTTTTT.

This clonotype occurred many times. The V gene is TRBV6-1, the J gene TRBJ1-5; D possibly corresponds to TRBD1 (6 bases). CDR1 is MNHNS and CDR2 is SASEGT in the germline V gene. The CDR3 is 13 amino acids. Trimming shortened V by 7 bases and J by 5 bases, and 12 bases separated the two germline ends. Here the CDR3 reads CASMGQVHQPQHF. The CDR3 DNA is TGTGCCAGCATGGGACAAGTTCATCAGCCCCAGCATTTT.